This is a list of T cell receptor beta chains from one sample in a study of shared clonotypes between healthy human individuals. TCRdb keeps only in-frame clones here, not all; method: immunoSEQ multiplex PCR. The sample holds some 650,000 clones, approximately 97% seen once. The sequencing sample was made of naive CD4+ T cells sorted from blood. The receptor set was obtained from a woman aged 25 to 45 in good health. CDR3s include the opening cysteine and the closing phenylalanine or tryptophan. The D gene is left open where the match is weak. Part of the rows lack a size; the others show once, few, many or a class for expanded clones.

v_call,j_call,clone_size,d_call,cdr3_aa,cdr3_nt
TRBV12-5,TRBJ2-1,-,TRBD2,CASARGTTSSYNEQFF,TGTGCTAGTGCCCGTGGGACTACAAGCTCCTACAATGAGCAGTTCTTC
TRBV25-1,TRBJ2-1,-,TRBD2,CASSGSSGPSSYNEQFF,TGTGCCAGCAGTGGCTCTAGCGGGCCAAGCTCCTACAATGAGCAGTTCTTC
TRBV7-2,TRBJ1-5,-,-,CASSPGGNQPQHF,TGTGCCAGCAGCCCCGGGGGGAATCAGCCCCAGCATTTT
TRBV5-1,TRBJ2-2,-,-,CASSPNPGPSGELFF,TGCGCCAGCAGCCCGAACCCGGGGCCATCCGGGGAGCTGTTTTTT
TRBV7-8,TRBJ2-5,-,-,CASSLQLGKETQYF,TGTGCCAGCAGCTTACAACTAGGCAAAGAGACCCAGTACTTC
TRBV10-3,TRBJ1-3,-,-,CAIREGSAEGNTIYF,TGTGCCATCAGGGAGGGGTCTGCAGAAGGAAACACCATATATTTT
TRBV5-1,TRBJ1-1,once,-,CASSLDRTTEAFF,TGCGCCAGCAGCTTGGACAGGACAACTGAAGCTTTCTTT
TRBV19,TRBJ1-4,-,TRBD1,CASSRPTDRWEKLFF,TGTGCCAGTAGTCGCCCGACGGACAGGTGGGAAAAACTGTTTTTT
TRBV2,TRBJ2-3,-,TRBD1,CASAGGRTDTQYF,TGTGCCAGCGCAGGGGGCAGAACAGATACGCAGTATTTT
TRBV6-1,TRBJ2-3,-,-,CASSDIGGTPDTQYF,TGTGCCAGCAGTGATATAGGCGGGACCCCAGATACGCAGTATTTT
TRBV7-7,TRBJ1-3,-,-,CASSPRRSGNTIYF,TGTGCCAGCAGCCCACGGCGGTCTGGAAACACCATATATTTT
TRBV30,TRBJ2-1,once,-,CAWSGAFPSYNEQFF,TGTGCCTGGAGTGGCGCATTTCCCTCCTACAATGAGCAGTTCTTC
TRBV28,TRBJ2-1,-,-,CASSSSGKGYHNEQFF,TGTGCCAGCAGCTCGTCGGGAAAAGGGTACCACAATGAGCAGTTCTTC
TRBV6-4,TRBJ2-1,-,TRBD2,CASSDTGRTSVDEQFF,TGTGCCAGCAGTGACACTGGCAGGACTAGCGTCGATGAGCAGTTCTTC
TRBV7-8,TRBJ2-5,-,TRBD2,CASSLESFLAGGETQYF,TGTGCCAGCAGCTTAGAAAGTTTCCTAGCGGGAGGGGAGACCCAGTACTTC
TRBV11-3,TRBJ2-7,-,TRBD1,CASSWEQGYEQYF,TGTGCCAGCAGCTGGGAACAGGGGTACGAGCAGTACTTC
TRBV5-1,TRBJ2-3,-,-,CASSLGRYTDTQYF,TGCGCCAGCAGCTTGGGACGGTACACAGATACGCAGTATTTT
TRBV28,TRBJ1-2,-,-,CASTLGGAGTALTF,TGTGCCAGCACCCTGGGAGGAGCCGGGACTGCCCTTACCTTC
TRBV12-5,TRBJ2-1,-,TRBD2,CASANPSLLAGDTNEQFF,TGTGCTAGTGCCAACCCCTCTCTCCTAGCGGGAGACACCAATGAGCAGTTCTTC
TRBV28,TRBJ2-1,-,-,CASSLGGAGRNEQFF,TGTGCCAGCAGCCTCGGTGGTGCAGGACGTAATGAGCAGTTCTTC
TRBV9,TRBJ2-3,few,-,CASSVGVQTDTQYF,TGTGCCAGCAGCGTAGGGGTACAGACAGATACGCAGTATTTT
TRBV6-5,TRBJ1-6,-,TRBD1,CASSSGQAGGSPLHF,TGTGCCAGCAGTTCCGGACAGGCCGGTGGGTCACCCCTCCACTTT
TRBV29-1,TRBJ2-7,once,-,CSVSAGSFYEQYF,TGCAGCGTCTCAGCGGGTAGCTTCTACGAGCAGTACTTC
TRBV5-8,TRBJ2-5,-,TRBD2,CASSLGRASGVQETQYF,TGTGCCAGCAGCTTGGGTCGGGCTAGCGGGGTCCAAGAGACCCAGTACTTC
TRBV19,TRBJ1-4,once,-,CASSIDPGGLNEKLFF,TGTGCCAGTAGTATAGATCCGGGCGGTTTGAATGAAAAACTGTTTTTT
TRBV15,TRBJ1-1,once,TRBD1,CATSRRTGGIDTEAFF,TGTGCCACCAGCAGGAGGACAGGGGGCATAGACACTGAAGCTTTCTTT
TRBV18,TRBJ1-1,-,-,CASSPKVKLTEAFF,TGTGCCAGCTCACCAAAGGTAAAGCTCACTGAAGCTTTCTTT